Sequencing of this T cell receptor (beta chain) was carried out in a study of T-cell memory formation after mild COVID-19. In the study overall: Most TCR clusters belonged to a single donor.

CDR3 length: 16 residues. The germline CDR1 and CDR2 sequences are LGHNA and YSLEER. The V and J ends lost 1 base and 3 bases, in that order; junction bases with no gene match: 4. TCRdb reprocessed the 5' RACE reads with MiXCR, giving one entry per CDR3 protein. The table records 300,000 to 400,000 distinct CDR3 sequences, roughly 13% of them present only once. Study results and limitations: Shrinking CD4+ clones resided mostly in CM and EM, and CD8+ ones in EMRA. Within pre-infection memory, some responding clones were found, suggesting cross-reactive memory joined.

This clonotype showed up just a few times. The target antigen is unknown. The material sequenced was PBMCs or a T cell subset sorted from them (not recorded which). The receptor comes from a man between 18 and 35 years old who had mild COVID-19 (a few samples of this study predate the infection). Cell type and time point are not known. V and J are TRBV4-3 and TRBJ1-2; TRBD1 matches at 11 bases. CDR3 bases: TGCGCCAGCAGCCAAGCCTCGGGACAGGGGGACTATGGCTACACCTTC. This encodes CASSQASGQGDYGYTF.